This TCR beta chain appears in the sequencing data of a study of control samples from healthy donors and cancer patients. The length of the CDR3 is 16 residues. Germline V gene data show CDR1 as MGHRA and CDR2 as YSYEKL. The ends lost 6 bases at V and 3 bases at J; junction bases unmatched: 9. The data were produced by immunoSEQ multiplex PCR, yet TCRdb's version contains in-frame clones alone and is incomplete. The sample totals 150,000 to 200,000 clones. The clonotype comes from a young woman in good health. Material for sequencing was blood. The chain employs TRBV4-1 and TRBJ2-5, with 11 bases lining up with TRBD2. The CDR3 reads CASRRWLAGGKETQYF. In nucleotides, the CDR3 is TGCGCCAGCAGGCGATGGCTAGCGGGGGGCAAAGAGACCCAGTACTTC.